The subject of this entry is one TCR beta chain. Its antigen is undetermined. At one boundary the junction diverges from the germline segment, which might be a read error. This entry is derived from a study of tumor and adjacent non-tumor tissue in lung cancer. Study-level information: Patients were aged about 31 to 85, fewer than twelve men and about five women, stage I to III. Each sample yielded 3.5 million to 5 million productive TCRbeta reads on average.

Overall study results and limits: Top 100 clones took a larger repertoire share in normal lung. Patients with more diverse tumor TCRs had worse survival.

Three rounds of nested PCR, following a modified ARM-PCR protocol, produced the TCRbeta library. TCRdb reanalysed the multiplex PCR reads using MiXCR and keeps one entry per CDR3 protein. Of about 75,000 distinct CDR3 sequences listed, 77% are singletons. This sample's RNA came from whole unsorted tissue. Sequencing used lung tumor tissue. The receptor comes from a woman aged 50 to 60 with non-small cell lung cancer.

The CDR3, as DNA: TGCACCAGCAGCTCGGCCCTTTCCGGGACAGGGTATCGACGTGAGCAGTACTTC. It is translated as CTSSSALSGTGYRREQYF. The V gene is TRBV5-1, the J gene TRBJ2-7; 9 bases line up with TRBD1. The CDR3 is made up of 18 amino acids. In germline, CDR1 is SGHRS, CDR2 YFSETQ.